The 2 T cell receptor beta chains reported below all come from one sample, sequenced in a study of human T cells and chemical hapten exposure (dated by TCRdb to about 2021). The time point label of this sample denotes: patch test 1, 2 weeks after DPC sensitization. The treatment or condition label, read with the paper, signifies: therapeutic diphenylcyclopropenone sensitization with weekly scalp DPC. Total RNA was extracted from unfractionated whole blood that had been collected in Tempus Blood RNA tubes. Library construction relied on RACE. Instrument used: NextSeq 500. TCRdb trimmed the raw reads at Q25, called clones with MiXCR and kept productive beta chains. All rows with the same CDR3 protein become a single entry with the most common DNA and genes. Counted in this sample were about 37,000 distinct CDR3 sequences; about 6.3% of them appeared once. The ten largest clones represent more than 7% of the sample.

This material consisted of whole blood, taken in connection with sensitization to the hapten diphenylcyclopropenone (DPC). The receptors originated from a woman younger than 45 with alopecia areata. Some clones in this sample may be carry-over from other donors' samples.

This clonotype was seen many times. The chain has TRBV12-3 or TRBV12-4 and TRBJ1-2; tentative D call: TRBD1 (6 bases). The V end was cut by 5 bases, the J end by 1 base, with 14 bases between. This CDR3 spans 15 amino acids. CDR3 bases: TGTGCCAGCAGTCCTAGGACAGAATATAACTATGGCTACACCTTC. This gives the protein CASSPRTEYNYGYTF.

This clonotype came up a few times. This rearrangement joins TRBV24-1 to TRBJ2-2; no reliable D call. Germline values: CDR1 KGHDR, CDR2 SFDVKD. The V end was cut by 6 bases, the J end by 0 bases, with 13 bases between. The CDR3 sequence is 16 residues long. CDR3 nucleotide sequence: TGTGCCACCAGTTCGGCGGAAGGGTCGAACACCGGGGAGCTGTTTTTT. This translates into CATSSAEGSNTGELFF.